The following is a T cell receptor beta chain sequence with its context. These data come from a study of sequential checkpoint blockade in melanoma. Study at large: Both treatment sequences were followed by maintenance nivolumab.

Generated by immunoSEQ multiplex PCR, the TCRdb table keeps only in-frame clones and is missing some. The sample has under 25,000 clones, around 67% seen once. The treatment: randomized to nivolumab then ipilimumab (arm A) or the reverse (arm B). None of the patients previously received DNA-damaging chemotherapy. Sorted cells were live CD3+CD8+, lacking CD19 and CD56, from PBMCs. The sequence was collected from a human donor with melanoma. The sequencing here drew on CD8+ T cells sorted from blood (inferred from file names), taken from a patient given nivolumab and ipilimumab in sequence.

The CDR3 bases are TGTGCCAGTGGAGGTGCCTATGGCTACACCTTC. This codes for CASGGAYGYTF. V is TRBV6-1 and J is TRBJ1-2; the D is unclear. The V end was cut by 9 bases, the J end by 4 bases, with 9 bases between. CDR3 length: 11 amino acids. Germline-derived CDR1 and CDR2 are MNHNS and SASEGT.